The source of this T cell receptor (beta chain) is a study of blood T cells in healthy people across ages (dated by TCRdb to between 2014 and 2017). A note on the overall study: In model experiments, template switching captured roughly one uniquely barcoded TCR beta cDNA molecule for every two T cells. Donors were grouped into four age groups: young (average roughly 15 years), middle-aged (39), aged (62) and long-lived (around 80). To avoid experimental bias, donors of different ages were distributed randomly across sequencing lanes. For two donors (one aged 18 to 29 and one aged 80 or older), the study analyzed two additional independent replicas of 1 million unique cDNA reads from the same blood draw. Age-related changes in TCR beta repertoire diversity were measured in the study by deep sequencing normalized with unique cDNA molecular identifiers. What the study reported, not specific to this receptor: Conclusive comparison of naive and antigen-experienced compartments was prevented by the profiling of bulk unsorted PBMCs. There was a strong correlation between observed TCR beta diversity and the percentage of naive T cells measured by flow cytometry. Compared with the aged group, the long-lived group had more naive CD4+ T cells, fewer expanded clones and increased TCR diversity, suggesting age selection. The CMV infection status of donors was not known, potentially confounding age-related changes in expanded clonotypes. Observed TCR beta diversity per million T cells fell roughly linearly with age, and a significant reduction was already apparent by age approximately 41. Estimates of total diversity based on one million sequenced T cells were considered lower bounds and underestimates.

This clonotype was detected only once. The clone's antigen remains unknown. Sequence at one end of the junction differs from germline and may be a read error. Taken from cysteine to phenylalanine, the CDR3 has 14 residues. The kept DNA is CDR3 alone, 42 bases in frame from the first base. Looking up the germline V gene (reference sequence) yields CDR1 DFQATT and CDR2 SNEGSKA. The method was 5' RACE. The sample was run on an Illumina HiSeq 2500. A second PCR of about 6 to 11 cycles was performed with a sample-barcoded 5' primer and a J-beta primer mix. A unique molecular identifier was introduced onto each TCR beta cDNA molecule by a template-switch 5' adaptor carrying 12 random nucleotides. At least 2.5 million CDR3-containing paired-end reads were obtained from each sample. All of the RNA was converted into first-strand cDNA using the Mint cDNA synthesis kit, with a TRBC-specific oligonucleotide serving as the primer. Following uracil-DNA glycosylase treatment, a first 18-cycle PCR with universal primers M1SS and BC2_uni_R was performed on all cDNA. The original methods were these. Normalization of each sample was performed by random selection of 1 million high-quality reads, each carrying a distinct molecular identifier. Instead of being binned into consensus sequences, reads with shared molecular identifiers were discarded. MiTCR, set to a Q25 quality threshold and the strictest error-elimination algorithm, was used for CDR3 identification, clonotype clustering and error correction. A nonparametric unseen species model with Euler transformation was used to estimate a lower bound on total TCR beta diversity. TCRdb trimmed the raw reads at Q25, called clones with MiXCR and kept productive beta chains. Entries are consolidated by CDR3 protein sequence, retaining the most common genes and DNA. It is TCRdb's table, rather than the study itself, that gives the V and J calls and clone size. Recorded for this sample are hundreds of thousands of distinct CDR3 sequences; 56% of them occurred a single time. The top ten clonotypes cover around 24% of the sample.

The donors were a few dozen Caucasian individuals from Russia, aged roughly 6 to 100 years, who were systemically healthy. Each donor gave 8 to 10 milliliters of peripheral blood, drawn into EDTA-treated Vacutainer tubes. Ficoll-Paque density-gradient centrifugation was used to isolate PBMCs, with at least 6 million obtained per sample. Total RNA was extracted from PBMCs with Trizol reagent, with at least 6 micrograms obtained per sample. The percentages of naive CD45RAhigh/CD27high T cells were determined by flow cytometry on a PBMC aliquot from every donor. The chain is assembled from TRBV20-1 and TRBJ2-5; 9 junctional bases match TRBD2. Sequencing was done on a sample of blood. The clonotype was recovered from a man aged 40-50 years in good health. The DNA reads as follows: TGCAGTGCCGGAGCGGGGGGCCAGGGAGAGATCCAGTACTTC. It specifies CSAGAGGQGEIQYF.